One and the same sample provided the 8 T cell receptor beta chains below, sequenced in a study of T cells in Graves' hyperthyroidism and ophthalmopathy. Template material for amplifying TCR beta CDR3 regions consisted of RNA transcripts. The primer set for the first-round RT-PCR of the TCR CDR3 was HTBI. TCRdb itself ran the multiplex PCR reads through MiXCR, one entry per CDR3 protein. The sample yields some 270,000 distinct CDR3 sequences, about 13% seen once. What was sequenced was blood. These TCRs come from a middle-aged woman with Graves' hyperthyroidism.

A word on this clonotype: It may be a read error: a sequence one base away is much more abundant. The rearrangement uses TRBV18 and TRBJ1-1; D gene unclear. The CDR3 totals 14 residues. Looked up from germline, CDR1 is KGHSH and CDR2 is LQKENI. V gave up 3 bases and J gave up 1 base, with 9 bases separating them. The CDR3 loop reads CASSPLQRNTEAFF. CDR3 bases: TGTGCCAGCTCACCGTTGCAACGGAACACTGAAGCTTTCTTT.

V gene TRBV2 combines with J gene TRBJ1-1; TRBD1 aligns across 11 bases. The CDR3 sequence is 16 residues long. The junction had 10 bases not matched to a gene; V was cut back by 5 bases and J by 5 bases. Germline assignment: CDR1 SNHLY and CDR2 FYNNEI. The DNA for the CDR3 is TGTGCCAGCAGTTGGTTCCCGGGACAGGGGGATACTGAAGCTTTCTTT. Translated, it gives CASSWFPGQGDTEAFF.

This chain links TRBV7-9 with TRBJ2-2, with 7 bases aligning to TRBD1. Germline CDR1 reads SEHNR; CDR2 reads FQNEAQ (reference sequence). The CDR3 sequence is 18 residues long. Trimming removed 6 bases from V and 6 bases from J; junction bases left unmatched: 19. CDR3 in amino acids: CASSPWDRKNPPPGELFF. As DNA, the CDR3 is TGTGCCAGCAGTCCCTGGGACAGAAAGAATCCACCCCCCGGGGAGCTGTTTTTT.

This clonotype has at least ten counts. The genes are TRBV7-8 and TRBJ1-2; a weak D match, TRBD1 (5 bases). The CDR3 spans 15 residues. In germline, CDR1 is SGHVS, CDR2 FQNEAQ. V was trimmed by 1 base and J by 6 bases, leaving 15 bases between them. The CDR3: CASSLDPRRDHGYTF. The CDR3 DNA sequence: TGTGCCAGCAGCTTAGATCCTAGGAGGGACCATGGCTACACCTTC.

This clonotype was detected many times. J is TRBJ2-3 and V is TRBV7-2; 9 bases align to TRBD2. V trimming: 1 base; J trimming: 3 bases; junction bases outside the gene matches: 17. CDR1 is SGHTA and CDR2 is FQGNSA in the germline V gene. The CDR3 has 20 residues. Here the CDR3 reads CASSLVPESASGEMTDTQYF. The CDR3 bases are TGTGCCAGCAGCTTAGTCCCAGAGAGTGCTAGCGGGGAGATGACAGATACGCAGTATTTT.

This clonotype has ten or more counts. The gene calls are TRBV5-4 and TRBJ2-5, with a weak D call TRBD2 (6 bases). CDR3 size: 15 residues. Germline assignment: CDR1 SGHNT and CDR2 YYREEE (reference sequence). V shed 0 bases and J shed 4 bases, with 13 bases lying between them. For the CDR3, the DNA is TGTGCCAGCAGCTTGGAATTGAGACTAGGAGAGACCCAGTACTTC. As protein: CASSLELRLGETQYF.

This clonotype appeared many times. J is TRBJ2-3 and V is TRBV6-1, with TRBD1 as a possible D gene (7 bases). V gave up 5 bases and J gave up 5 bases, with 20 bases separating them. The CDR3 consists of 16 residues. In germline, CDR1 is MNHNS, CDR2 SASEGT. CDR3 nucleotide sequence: TGTGCCAGCAGTCGCACAGGGGCCGCCGGGGGAGATACGCAGTATTTT. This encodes CASSRTGAAGGDTQYF.

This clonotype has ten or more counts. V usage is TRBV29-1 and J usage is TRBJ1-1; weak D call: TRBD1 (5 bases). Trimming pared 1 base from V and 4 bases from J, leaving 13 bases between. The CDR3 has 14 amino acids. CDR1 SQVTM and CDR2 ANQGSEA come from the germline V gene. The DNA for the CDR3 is TGCAGCGTTGAAGTCGGGGGAGGCAGCACTGAAGCTTTCTTT. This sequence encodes CSVEVGGGSTEAFF.